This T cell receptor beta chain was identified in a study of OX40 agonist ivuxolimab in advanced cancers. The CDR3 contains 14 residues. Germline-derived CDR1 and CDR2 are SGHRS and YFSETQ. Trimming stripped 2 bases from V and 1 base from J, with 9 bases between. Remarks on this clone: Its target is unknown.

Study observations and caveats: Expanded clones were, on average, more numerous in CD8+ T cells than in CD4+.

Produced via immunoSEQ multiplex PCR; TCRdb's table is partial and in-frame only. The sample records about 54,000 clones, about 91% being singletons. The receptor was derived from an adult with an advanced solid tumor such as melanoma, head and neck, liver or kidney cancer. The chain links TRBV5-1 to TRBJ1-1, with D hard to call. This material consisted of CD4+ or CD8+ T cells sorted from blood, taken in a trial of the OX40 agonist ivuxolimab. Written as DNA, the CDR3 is TGCGCCAGCAGCTTAGTATTTGGGAACACTGAAGCTTTCTTT. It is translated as CASSLVFGNTEAFF.